Listed below are T cell receptor beta chains from one sample, sequenced in a study of immune characterization of retroperitoneal liposarcoma. TCRdb passed the PCR reads through MiXCR, listing each CDR3 protein once. The sample lists several thousand distinct CDR3 sequences, around 29% occurring once. Sample: blood. These receptors were taken from a male donor with retroperitoneal liposarcoma. Each CDR3 is given with its conserved first and last residue.

v_gene: TRBV12-3/TRBV12-4; j_gene: TRBJ2-7; CDR3aa: CASRPTGENYEQYF
v_gene: TRBV7-2; j_gene: TRBJ2-3; CDR3aa: CASSSFGARRIDTQYF
v_gene: TRBV5-4; j_gene: NA; CDR3aa: CASSLYRGSYNEQYF
v_gene: TRBV29-1; j_gene: TRBJ2-5; CDR3aa: CSTTQPGEYF
v_gene: TRBV12-5; j_gene: TRBJ1-1; CDR3aa: CASGQRQGPHSTEAFF
v_gene: TRBV10-3; j_gene: NA; CDR3aa: CAISDPSTPGQSYSYEQYF
v_gene: TRBV11-2; j_gene: TRBJ2-1; CDR3aa: CASRKGQGLDNEQFF
v_gene: TRBV5-6; j_gene: TRBJ2-3; CDR3aa: CASSLGLADASTDTQYF
v_gene: TRBV6-5; j_gene: TRBJ2-1; CDR3aa: CASSYNPLAVSYNEQFF
v_gene: TRBV12-3/TRBV12-4; j_gene: TRBJ1-4; CDR3aa: CASRPRTGSDEKLFF
v_gene: TRBV6-1; j_gene: TRBJ2-3; CDR3aa: CASRGGAGATDTQYF
v_gene: TRBV4-1; j_gene: TRBJ2-2; CDR3aa: CASSQFQTRRFTGELFF
v_gene: TRBV19; j_gene: TRBJ1-2; CDR3aa: CASSMGTAYGYTF
v_gene: TRBV7-8; j_gene: TRBJ1-5; CDR3aa: CASSFIGRGGGNQPQHF
v_gene: TRBV7-8; j_gene: NA; CDR3aa: CASSSGTGALAGAYEQYF
v_gene: TRBV27; j_gene: TRBJ1-1; CDR3aa: CASSPAVGTEAFF
v_gene: TRBV6-1; j_gene: TRBJ2-3; CDR3aa: CASSDGEREGADTQYF
v_gene: TRBV5-1; j_gene: TRBJ1-3; CDR3aa: CASSPVPVGRSGNTIYF
v_gene: TRBV6-1; j_gene: TRBJ2-1; CDR3aa: CASSSRPQGTQFF
v_gene: TRBV6-1; j_gene: TRBJ2-5; CDR3aa: CASSLSWNPSQETQYF
v_gene: TRBV6-6; j_gene: TRBJ2-1; CDR3aa: CASNGGRGSENEQFF
v_gene: TRBV4-1; j_gene: TRBJ2-3; CDR3aa: CASSPDRARADTQYF
v_gene: TRBV6-8; j_gene: TRBJ2-1; CDR3aa: CASSYSGGRGYNEQFF
v_gene: TRBV6-1; j_gene: TRBJ2-2; CDR3aa: CASSEGTGDTGELFF
v_gene: TRBV27; j_gene: TRBJ2-7; CDR3aa: CASSLTLGTGGVEQYF
v_gene: TRBV3-1; j_gene: TRBJ1-3; CDR3aa: CASSLWGNTIYF
v_gene: TRBV6-4; j_gene: TRBJ2-4; CDR3aa: CASSLGYF
v_gene: TRBV12-3/TRBV12-4; j_gene: TRBJ2-2; CDR3aa: CASRRGQATGELFF
v_gene: TRBV7-2; j_gene: TRBJ1-1; CDR3aa: CASSFGGPEAFF
v_gene: TRBV5-1; j_gene: TRBJ1-2; CDR3aa: CASSSDRVSSYGYTF
v_gene: TRBV7-2; j_gene: NA; CDR3aa: CASSLARLGFHEQYF
v_gene: TRBV6-1; j_gene: NA; CDR3aa: CASSGGPYEQYF
v_gene: TRBV6-6; j_gene: TRBJ1-1; CDR3aa: CASSKGENTEAFF
v_gene: TRBV7-2; j_gene: TRBJ2-2; CDR3aa: CASSRRGGTSGANTGELFF
v_gene: TRBV7-2; j_gene: TRBJ2-1; CDR3aa: CASSPKSLLAGVYNEQFF
v_gene: TRBV6-1; j_gene: TRBJ1-3; CDR3aa: CASRPDIYSGNTIYF
v_gene: TRBV7-9; j_gene: TRBJ1-5; CDR3aa: CASSLGGAQPQHF
v_gene: TRBV27; j_gene: TRBJ2-1; CDR3aa: CASSLAGGINEQFF
v_gene: TRBV6-1; j_gene: TRBJ1-3; CDR3aa: CASRSLGTGGNTIYF
v_gene: TRBV3-1; j_gene: TRBJ2-3; CDR3aa: CASSQGGRGTDTQYF
v_gene: TRBV6-1; j_gene: TRBJ1-1; CDR3aa: CASTSGTGLNTEAFF
v_gene: TRBV27; j_gene: TRBJ2-1; CDR3aa: CASREPRSSGIIGEQFF
v_gene: TRBV4-3; j_gene: TRBJ2-1; CDR3aa: CASSLKTSGGQEQFF
v_gene: TRBV7-8; j_gene: TRBJ2-3; CDR3aa: CASSLGGAGATDTQYF
v_gene: TRBV7-2; j_gene: TRBJ1-2; CDR3aa: CASSFGTGSSGYTF
v_gene: TRBV27; j_gene: TRBJ2-7; CDR3aa: CASSLRAGASYEQYF
v_gene: TRBV6-6; j_gene: NA; CDR3aa: CASSNGGGYEQYF
v_gene: TRBV6-2/TRBV6-3; j_gene: TRBJ2-1; CDR3aa: CASSKPQILAGVGNEQFF